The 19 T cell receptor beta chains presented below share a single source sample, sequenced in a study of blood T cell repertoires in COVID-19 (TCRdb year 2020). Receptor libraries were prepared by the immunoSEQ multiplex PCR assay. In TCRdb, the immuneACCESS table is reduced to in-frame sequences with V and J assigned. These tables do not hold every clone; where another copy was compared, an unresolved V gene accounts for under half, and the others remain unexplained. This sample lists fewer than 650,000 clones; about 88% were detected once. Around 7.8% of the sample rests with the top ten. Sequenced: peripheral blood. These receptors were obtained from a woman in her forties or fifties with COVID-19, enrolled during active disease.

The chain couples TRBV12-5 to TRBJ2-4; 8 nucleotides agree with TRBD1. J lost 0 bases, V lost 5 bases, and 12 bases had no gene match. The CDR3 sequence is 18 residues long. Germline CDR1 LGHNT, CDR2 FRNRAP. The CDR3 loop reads CASGRHFTGQGAKNIQYF. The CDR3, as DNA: TGTGCTAGTGGTCGTCATTTTACTGGACAGGGAGCCAAAAACATTCAGTACTTC.

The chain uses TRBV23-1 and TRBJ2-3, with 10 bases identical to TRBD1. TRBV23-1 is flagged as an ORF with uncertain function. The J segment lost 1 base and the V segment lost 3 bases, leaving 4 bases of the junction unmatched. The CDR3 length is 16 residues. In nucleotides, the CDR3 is TGCGCCAGCAGTCAGATGACAGGGGGCGGCACAGATACGCAGTATTTT. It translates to CASSQMTGGGTDTQYF.

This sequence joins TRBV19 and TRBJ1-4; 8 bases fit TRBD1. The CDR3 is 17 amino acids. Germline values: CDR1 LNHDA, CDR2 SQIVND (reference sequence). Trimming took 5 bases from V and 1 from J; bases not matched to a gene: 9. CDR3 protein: CASSRLPGGGTNEKLFF. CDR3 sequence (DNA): TGTGCCAGTAGTCGTTTGCCAGGGGGCGGAACTAATGAAAAACTGTTTTTT.

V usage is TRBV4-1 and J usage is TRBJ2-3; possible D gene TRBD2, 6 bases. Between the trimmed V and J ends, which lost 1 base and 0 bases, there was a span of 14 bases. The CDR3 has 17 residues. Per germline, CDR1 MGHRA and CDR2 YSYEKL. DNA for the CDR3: TGCGCCAGCAGCCAAGTGGGTCGGGGGTATAGCACAGATACGCAGTATTTT. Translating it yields CASSQVGRGYSTDTQYF.

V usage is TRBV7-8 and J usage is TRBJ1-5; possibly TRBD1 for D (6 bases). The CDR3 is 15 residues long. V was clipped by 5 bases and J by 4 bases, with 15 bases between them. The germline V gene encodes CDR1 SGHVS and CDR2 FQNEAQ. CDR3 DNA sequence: TGTGCCAGCAGCCGAGAGGGGGGGCTAAATCAGCCCCAGCATTTT. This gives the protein CASSREGGLNQPQHF.

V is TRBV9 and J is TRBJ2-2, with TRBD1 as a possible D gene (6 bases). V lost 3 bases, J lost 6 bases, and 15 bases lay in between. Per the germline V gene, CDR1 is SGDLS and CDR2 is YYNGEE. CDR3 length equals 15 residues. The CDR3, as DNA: TGTGCCAGCAGCGCTCTACAGGGACGGGCCGGGGAGCTGTTTTTT. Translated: CASSALQGRAGELFF.

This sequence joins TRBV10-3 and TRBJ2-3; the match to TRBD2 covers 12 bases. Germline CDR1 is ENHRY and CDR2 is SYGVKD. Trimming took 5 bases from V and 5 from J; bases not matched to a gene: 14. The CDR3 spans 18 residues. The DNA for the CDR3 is TGTGCCATCAGTACTAGCGGGGGGACCAGTACCTTGATAGATACGCAGTATTTT. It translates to CAISTSGGTSTLIDTQYF.

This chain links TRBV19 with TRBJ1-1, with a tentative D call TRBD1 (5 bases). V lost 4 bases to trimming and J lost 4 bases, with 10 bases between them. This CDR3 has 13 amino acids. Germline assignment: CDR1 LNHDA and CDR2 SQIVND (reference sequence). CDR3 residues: CASSTSQGTEAFF. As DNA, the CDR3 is TGTGCCAGTAGTACCTCCCAGGGCACTGAAGCTTTCTTT. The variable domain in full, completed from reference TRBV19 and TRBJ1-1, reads DGGITQSPKYLFRKEGQNVTLSCEQNLNHDAMYWYRQDPGQGLRLIYYSQIVNDFQKGDIAEGYSVSREKKESFPLTVTSAQKNPTAFYLCASSTSQGTEAFFGQGTRLTVV.

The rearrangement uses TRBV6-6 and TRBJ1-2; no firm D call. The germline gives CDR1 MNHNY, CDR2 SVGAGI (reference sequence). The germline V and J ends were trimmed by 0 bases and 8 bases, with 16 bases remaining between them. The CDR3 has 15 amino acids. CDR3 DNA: TGTGCCAGCAGTTACTCCGTCGGGATTCAGTGGGGCTACACCTTC. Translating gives CASSYSVGIQWGYTF.

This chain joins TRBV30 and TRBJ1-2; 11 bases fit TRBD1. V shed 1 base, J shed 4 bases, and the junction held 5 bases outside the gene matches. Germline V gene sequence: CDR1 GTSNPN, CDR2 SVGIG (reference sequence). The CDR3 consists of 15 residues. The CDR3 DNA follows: TGTGCCTGGAGTGCCGGGACAGGGGGAATCTATGGCTACACCTTC. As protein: CAWSAGTGGIYGYTF.

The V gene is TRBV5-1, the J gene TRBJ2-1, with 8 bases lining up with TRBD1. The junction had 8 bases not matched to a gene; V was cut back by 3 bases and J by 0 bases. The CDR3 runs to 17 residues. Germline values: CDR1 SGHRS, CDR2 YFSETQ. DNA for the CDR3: TGCGCCAGCAGCTCATTAAACAGGGGGTTCTCCTACAATGAGCAGTTCTTC. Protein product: CASSSLNRGFSYNEQFF. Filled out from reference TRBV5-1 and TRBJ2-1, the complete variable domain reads KAGVTQTPRYLIKTRGQQVTLSCSPISGHRSVSWYQQTPGQGLQFLFEYFSETQRNKGNFPGRFSGRQFSNSRSEMNVSTLELGDSALYLCASSSLNRGFSYNEQFFGPGTRLTVL.

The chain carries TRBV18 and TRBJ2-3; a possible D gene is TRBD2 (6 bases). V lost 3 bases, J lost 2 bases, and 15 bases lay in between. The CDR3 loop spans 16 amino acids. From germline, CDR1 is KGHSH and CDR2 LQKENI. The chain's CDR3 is CASSPPGGGSTDTQYF. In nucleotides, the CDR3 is TGTGCCAGCTCACCTCCCGGGGGAGGATCCACAGATACGCAGTATTTT.

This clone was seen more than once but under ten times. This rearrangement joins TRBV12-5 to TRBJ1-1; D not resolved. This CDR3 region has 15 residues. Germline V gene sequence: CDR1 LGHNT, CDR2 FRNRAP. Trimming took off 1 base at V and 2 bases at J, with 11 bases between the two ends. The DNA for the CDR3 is TGTGCTAGTGGTTTGGGAGAGAGGGTCAACACTGAAGCTTTCTTT. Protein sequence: CASGLGERVNTEAFF.

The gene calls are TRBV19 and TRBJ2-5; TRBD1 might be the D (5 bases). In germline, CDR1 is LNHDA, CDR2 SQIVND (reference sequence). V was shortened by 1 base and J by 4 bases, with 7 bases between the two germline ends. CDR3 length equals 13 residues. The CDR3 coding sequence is TGTGCCAGTAGTATAGTTAGGGGAGAGACCCAGTACTTC. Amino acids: CASSIVRGETQYF. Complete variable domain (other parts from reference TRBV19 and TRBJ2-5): DGGITQSPKYLFRKEGQNVTLSCEQNLNHDAMYWYRQDPGQGLRLIYYSQIVNDFQKGDIAEGYSVSREKKESFPLTVTSAQKNPTAFYLCASSIVRGETQYFGPGTRLLVL.

The CDR3 DNA reads as TGCGCCAGCAGCGCGCCGGGACTAGGGAGCACAGATACGCAGTATTTT. It specifies CASSAPGLGSTDTQYF. The rearrangement links TRBV5-1 to TRBJ2-3, with 8 bases that match TRBD2. The germline gives CDR1 SGHRS, CDR2 YFSETQ. The CDR3 is 16 amino acids. The V and J ends lost 4 bases and 0 bases, in that order; junction bases with no gene match: 7.

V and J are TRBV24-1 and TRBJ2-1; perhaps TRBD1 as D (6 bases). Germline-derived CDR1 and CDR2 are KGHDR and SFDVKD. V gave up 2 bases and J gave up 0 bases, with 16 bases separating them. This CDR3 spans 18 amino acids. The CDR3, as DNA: TGTGCCACCAGTGATTACATATACAGGGTCCCCTCCTACAATGAGCAGTTCTTC. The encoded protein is CATSDYIYRVPSYNEQFF.

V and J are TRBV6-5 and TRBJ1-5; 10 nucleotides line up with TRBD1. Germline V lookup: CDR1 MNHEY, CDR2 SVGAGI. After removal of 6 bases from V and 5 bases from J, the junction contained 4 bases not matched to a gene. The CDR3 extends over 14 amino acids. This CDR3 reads CASRRQGAYQPQHF. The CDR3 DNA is TGTGCCAGCAGGCGACAGGGGGCATATCAGCCCCAGCATTTT.

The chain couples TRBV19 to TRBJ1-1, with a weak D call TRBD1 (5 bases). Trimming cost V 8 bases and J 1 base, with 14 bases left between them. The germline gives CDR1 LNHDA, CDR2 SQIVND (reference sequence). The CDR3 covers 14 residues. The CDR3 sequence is CASARDGTNTEAFF. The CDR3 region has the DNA TGTGCCAGTGCGCGGGACGGAACGAACACTGAAGCTTTCTTT. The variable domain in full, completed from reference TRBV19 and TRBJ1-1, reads DGGITQSPKYLFRKEGQNVTLSCEQNLNHDAMYWYRQDPGQGLRLIYYSQIVNDFQKGDIAEGYSVSREKKESFPLTVTSAQKNPTAFYLCASARDGTNTEAFFGQGTRLTVV.

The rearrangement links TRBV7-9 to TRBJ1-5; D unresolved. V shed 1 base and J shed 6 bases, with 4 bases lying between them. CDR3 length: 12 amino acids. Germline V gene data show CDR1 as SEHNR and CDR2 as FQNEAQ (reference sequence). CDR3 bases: TGTGCCAGCAGCTTAGATCGTCAGCCCCAGCATTTT. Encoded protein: CASSLDRQPQHF.